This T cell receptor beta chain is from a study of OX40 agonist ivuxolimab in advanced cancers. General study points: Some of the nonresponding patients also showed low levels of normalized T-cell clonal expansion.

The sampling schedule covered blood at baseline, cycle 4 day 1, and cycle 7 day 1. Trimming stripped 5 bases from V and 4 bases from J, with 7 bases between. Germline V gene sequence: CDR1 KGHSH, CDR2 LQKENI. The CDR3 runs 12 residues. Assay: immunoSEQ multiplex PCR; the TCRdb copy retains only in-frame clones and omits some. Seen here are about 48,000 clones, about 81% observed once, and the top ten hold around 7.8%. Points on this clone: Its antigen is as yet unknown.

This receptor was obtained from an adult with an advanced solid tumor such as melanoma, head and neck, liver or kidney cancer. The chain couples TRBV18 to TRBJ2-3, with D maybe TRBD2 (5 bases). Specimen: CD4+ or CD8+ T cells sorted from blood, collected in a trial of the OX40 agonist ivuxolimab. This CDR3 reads CASSEGADTQYF. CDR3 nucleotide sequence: TGTGCCAGCTCAGAGGGAGCAGATACGCAGTATTTT. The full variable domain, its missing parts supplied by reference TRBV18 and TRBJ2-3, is NAGVMQNPRHLVRRRGQEARLRCSPMKGHSHVYWYRQLPEEGLKFMVYLQKENIIDESGMPKERFSAEFPKEGPSILRIQQVVRGDSAAYFCASSEGADTQYFGPGTRLTVL.